These 21 T cell receptor beta chains originate from one sample sequenced in a study of blood T cells in healthy people across ages. Primed by a sample-barcoded 5' primer and a J-beta primer mix, a second PCR proceeded for 7 to 11 cycles. TCRdb processed the 5' RACE reads anew with MiXCR; each CDR3 protein has one entry. This table has 1.2 million to 1.5 million distinct CDR3 sequences, approximately 59% appearing once. Sequences were obtained from blood. The origin of the receptors is a man between 18 and 29 years old in good health.

The chain recombines TRBV20-1 with TRBJ1-2; D is undetermined. The CDR3 is 16 residues long. Germline CDR1 DFQATT, CDR2 SNEGSKA (reference sequence). The V end was cut by 5 bases, the J end by 4 bases, with 23 bases between. The CDR3 here is CSAPFRGGSVLYGYTF. For the CDR3, the DNA is TGCAGTGCTCCATTTAGAGGAGGGTCGGTCCTCTATGGCTACACCTTC.

To note about this clonotype: One end of the junction fails to match germline, which may point to a read error. The J gene is TRBJ2-7, the V gene TRBV27; either TRBD1 or TRBD2 may fit D (6 bases each). Germline V gene sequence: CDR1 MNHEY, CDR2 SMNVEV (reference sequence). CDR3 size: 12 residues. The CDR3, as DNA: TGTGCCAGCAGAGGGGGGACCTACGAGCGGTACTTC. The encoded protein is CASRGGTYERYF.

This clonotype appeared a few times. The V and J genes are TRBV7-9 and TRBJ1-2, with D unclear. The CDR3 has 12 amino acids. Germline V gives CDR1 SEHNR, CDR2 FQNEAQ (reference sequence). With 1 base removed from V and 6 bases from J, the gap between germline ends came to 6 bases. CDR3 sequence: CASSLERNGYTF. The CDR3 bases are TGTGCCAGCAGCTTAGAACGGAATGGCTACACCTTC.

This clonotype was counted a single time. J is TRBJ2-3 and V is TRBV7-2, with 9 bases matching TRBD2. After removal of 5 bases from V and 4 bases from J, the junction contained 16 bases not matched to a gene. In germline, CDR1 is SGHTA, CDR2 FQGNSA. The CDR3 sequence is 18 residues long. The CDR3 DNA reads as TGTGCCAGCAGCCAAACGTCCTCGTTAGCGGGAGTCGCAGATACGCAGTATTTT. It encodes CASSQTSSLAGVADTQYF.

The chain recombines TRBV2 with TRBJ1-5; D is unresolved. Germline CDR1 reads SNHLY; CDR2 reads FYNNEI. Trimming removed 6 bases at V and 4 bases at J, with 19 bases between. This CDR3 is 16 amino acids long. The CDR3 nucleotides are TGTGCCAGCAGCACCACTTCGGACTCAGTTAATCAGCCCCAGCATTTT. It yields the protein CASSTTSDSVNQPQHF.

The V and J genes are TRBV12-3 or TRBV12-4 and TRBJ1-5; D call uncertain. The CDR3 has 17 residues. Between the trimmed V and J ends, which lost 5 bases and 1 base, there was a span of 18 bases. DNA of the CDR3: TGTGCCAGCAGTCCCAAATCATACACTACCAGCAATCAGCCCCAGCATTTT. This codes for CASSPKSYTTSNQPQHF.

The chain recombines TRBV29-1 with TRBJ2-5, with TRBD2 matching over 9 bases. Losses at the gene ends were 5 bases for V and 1 base for J; bases not matched to a gene: 2. CDR1 and CDR2 (germline): SQVTM, ANQGSEA. The CDR3 has 13 residues. CDR3 nucleotides: TGCAGCGTTAAGACTAGCGGCCAAGAGACCCAGTACTTC. It is translated as CSVKTSGQETQYF.

This chain links TRBV6-1 with TRBJ2-1, with a weak D call TRBD1 (6 bases). Germline CDR1 and CDR2: MNHNS and SASEGT. V shed 6 bases and J shed 3 bases, with 15 bases lying between them. The CDR3 covers 15 residues. CDR3 in amino acids: CASRGLGQNYNEQFF. DNA for the CDR3: TGTGCCAGCAGAGGGCTGGGACAAAACTACAATGAGCAGTTCTTC.

The chain is built from TRBV6-5 and TRBJ1-6; 7 positions match TRBD1. Per germline, CDR1 MNHEY and CDR2 SVGAGI. V gave up 5 bases and J gave up 9 bases; unmatched junction bases: 4. The CDR3 extends over 13 amino acids. The CDR3 loop reads CASSPGGSSPLHF. DNA for the CDR3: TGTGCCAGCAGTCCAGGGGGAAGTTCACCCCTCCACTTT.

This chain uses TRBV5-1 with TRBJ2-2, with 11 positions matching TRBD1. This CDR3 is 16 amino acids long. The germline V gene encodes CDR1 SGHRS and CDR2 YFSETQ. Trimming cost V 4 bases and J 5 bases; bases outside gene matches: 7. CDR3 residues: CASSQGTGGSTGELFF. CDR3 nucleotide sequence: TGCGCCAGCAGCCAAGGGACAGGGGGTTCGACCGGGGAGCTGTTTTTT. The full variable domain, with the rest looked up from reference TRBV5-1 and TRBJ2-2, is KAGVTQTPRYLIKTRGQQVTLSCSPISGHRSVSWYQQTPGQGLQFLFEYFSETQRNKGNFPGRFSGRQFSNSRSEMNVSTLELGDSALYLCASSQGTGGSTGELFFGEGSRLTVL.

This clonotype was observed a few times. This chain uses TRBV4-3 with TRBJ1-4; 7 nucleotides agree with TRBD1. Germline CDR1 is LGHNA and CDR2 is YSLEER. This CDR3 region has 15 residues. The J segment lost 10 bases and the V segment lost 1 base, leaving 9 bases of the junction unmatched. The CDR3 DNA sequence: TGCGCCAGCAGCCAAGTCACAGGGGAACCAGTAAAACTGTTTTTT. It is translated as CASSQVTGEPVKLFF.

Only a few counts were recorded for this clonotype. V and J are TRBV2 and TRBJ2-2; D is uncertain. This CDR3 comprises 12 residues. The V gene lost 8 bases and the J gene lost 10 bases, with 14 bases spanning the gap. Germline lookup yields CDR1 SNHLY and CDR2 FYNNEI. The CDR3 spells CASGSFWQELFF. The CDR3 DNA reads as TGTGCCAGCGGTAGCTTTTGGCAGGAGCTGTTTTTT.

The rearrangement uses TRBV5-1 and TRBJ1-6; D not certain. CDR1 and CDR2 (germline): SGHRS, YFSETQ. The CDR3 length is 14 residues. The V end was cut by 0 bases, the J end by 10 bases, with 11 bases between. The CDR3 DNA follows: TGCGCCAGCAGCTTGGCCGGGGTGGAATCACCCCTCCACTTT. Its translation is CASSLAGVESPLHF.

This clonotype was detected once. This chain links TRBV14 with TRBJ2-3; D might be TRBD1 or TRBD2, each matching 5 bases. CDR1 and CDR2 from the germline V gene are SGHDN and FVKESK. V shed 4 bases and J shed 14 bases, with 16 bases lying between them. The CDR3 runs to 12 residues. The CDR3 nucleotides are TGTGCCAGCAGCCCCATGAGGGACCCCTTGTATTTT. Residues: CASSPMRDPLYF.

There are a few counts of this clonotype. This chain links TRBV5-1 with TRBJ2-7; D might be TRBD1 (6 bases). Trimming removed 3 bases at V and 5 bases at J, with 18 bases between. CDR1 and CDR2 (germline): SGHRS, YFSETQ. This CDR3 is 15 amino acids long. CDR3 in DNA: TGCGCCAGCAGCTCGACCGGGACACCCCTCGACGAGCAGTACTTC. It yields the protein CASSSTGTPLDEQYF.

As for this clonotype: One end of the junction does not line up with germline, which may come from a read error. This sequence joins TRBV6-1 and TRBJ1-2; a possible D gene is TRBD1 (5 bases). Germline-derived CDR1 and CDR2 are MNHNS and SASEGT. The CDR3 loop spans 12 amino acids. As DNA, the CDR3 is TGTGCCAGCAGTGAATGGGGGTATGGCTGCACCTTC. Its protein product is CASSEWGYGCTF.

The rearrangement joins TRBV15 to TRBJ2-7; TRBD1 matches at 9 bases. The V gene end was trimmed by 2 bases and the J gene end by 3 bases; junction bases not matched to a gene: 11. Germline V gene lookup returns CDR1 LNHNV and CDR2 YYDKDF (reference sequence). The CDR3 spans 17 residues. CDR3 nucleotide sequence: TGTGCCACCAGCAGACCTCCCGGGACAGGGCTTTTCTACGAGCAGTACTTC. Protein sequence: CATSRPPGTGLFYEQYF.

The chain links TRBV7-2 to TRBJ1-6; no clear D gene. Germline CDR1 SGHTA, CDR2 FQGNSA. The V gene lost 1 base and the J gene lost 7 bases, with 14 bases spanning the gap. This CDR3 is built from 16 residues. The CDR3: CASSLEGRTANSPLHF. The CDR3 bases are TGTGCCAGCAGCTTAGAGGGTCGGACCGCCAATTCACCCCTCCACTTT.

This clonotype was seen a single time. This chain joins TRBV12-3 or TRBV12-4 and TRBJ2-1; D possibly uses TRBD1 or TRBD2 (5 bases each). The CDR3 sequence is 15 residues long. V shed 2 bases and J shed 3 bases, with 11 bases lying between them. CDR3 sequence: CASSLLRGRYNEQFF. CDR3 in DNA: TGTGCCAGCAGTTTATTGAGGGGCCGCTACAATGAGCAGTTCTTC.

The chain links TRBV7-8 to TRBJ2-3; weak D call: TRBD2 (5 bases). Trimming took off 8 bases at V and 0 bases at J, with 12 bases between the two ends. Per the germline V gene, CDR1 is SGHVS and CDR2 is FQNEAQ. The CDR3 is 14 amino acids. In nucleotides, the CDR3 is TGTGCCAGCGTGCCAGCGGCAAGCACAGATACGCAGTATTTT. It codes for CASVPAASTDTQYF.

V and J are TRBV7-9 and TRBJ2-5; 11 nucleotides align to TRBD2. The DNA matches TRBJ2-1 better at its end, which makes the J call doubtful. This CDR3 comprises 17 residues. Germline V lookup: CDR1 SEHNR, CDR2 FQNEAQ (reference sequence). Here the CDR3 reads CASSLRLAGTYQETQFF. The CDR3 region has the DNA TGTGCCAGCAGCCTCAGACTAGCGGGAACGTACCAAGAGACCCAGTTCTTC.